This T cell receptor beta chain was sequenced in a study of CD8+CD57+ T cells in acquired aplastic anemia. Study in general: Healthy donors averaged around 11 million reads for CD4+ cells.

This clonotype was counted at least ten times. Germline V lookup: CDR1 SGHRS, CDR2 YFSETQ. The CDR3 spans 16 residues. V shed 0 bases and J shed 1 base, with 13 bases lying between them. Genomic DNA, the template, was used for profiling of the TCR beta VDJ and CDR3. TCRdb re-called the reads through MiXCR, storing one row per CDR3 protein. The data contain about 64,000 distinct CDR3 sequences, around 55% of them singletons. This receptor was obtained from a human donor in good health, serving as a control. Sequencing input: sorted CD4+, CD8+, or CD8+CD57+ T cells (not recorded which) from PBMCs. The chain couples TRBV5-1 to TRBJ2-5; perhaps TRBD1 as D (5 bases). The CDR3 protein is CASSLDRYASQETQYF. In DNA form, the CDR3 reads TGCGCCAGCAGCTTGGACAGGTACGCGAGCCAAGAGACCCAGTACTTC.